Presented here are 26 T cell receptor beta chains from one specimen sequenced in a study of T-cell reconstitution after alpha-beta-depleted transplantation in children. Preparation of the TCRbeta library involved a method that used unique molecular identifiers. MiXCR, run by TCRdb on the PCR reads, gives a single entry per CDR3 protein. The sample comprises roughly 790,000 distinct CDR3 sequences, 15% to 20% of which are singletons, and roughly 5% rests with the top ten. This specimen was PBMCs, mostly from graft donor cells, taken 360 days after TCRalphabeta/CD19-depleted stem cell transplant. Source of these receptors: a male patient younger than 18 who had a stem cell transplant for acute lymphoblastic leukemia, so the T cells may come from the graft donor.

This clonotype was seen a handful of times. A junction end diverges from the germline sequence, so it may reflect a read error. The CDR3 sequence is CSVEGTSGRATF. In nucleotides, the CDR3 is TGCAGCGTTGAAGGGACTAGCGGGAGGGCAACCTTC. V and J are TRBV29-1 and TRBJ2-7; 15 bases are shared with TRBD2. The CDR3 is made up of 12 amino acids. The germline V gene encodes CDR1 SQVTM and CDR2 ANQGSEA.

This clonotype has only a few counts. The chain has TRBV5-1 and TRBJ2-1, with 10 positions matching TRBD2. Germline V gene sequence: CDR1 SGHRS, CDR2 YFSETQ. V lost 4 bases to trimming and J lost 7 bases; unmatched junction nucleotides: 11. The CDR3 is made up of 16 amino acids. The CDR3 DNA reads TGCGCCAGCAGCGCCGGACTAGCGGCGAGGGGGAATGAGCAGTTCTTC. This sequence encodes CASSAGLAARGNEQFF.

The V call is TRBV5-8, the J call TRBJ1-5; 8 bases agree with TRBD1. Germline V gene lookup returns CDR1 SGHTS and CDR2 YDEGEE. The length of the CDR3 is 15 residues. The junction had 5 bases not matched to a gene; V was cut back by 3 bases and J by 3 bases. DNA of the CDR3: TGTGCCAGCAGCTCGGGACAGGACTTCAATCAGCCCCAGCATTTT. Encoded protein: CASSSGQDFNQPQHF.

The rearrangement uses TRBV15 and TRBJ2-1, with D perhaps TRBD1 or TRBD2 (6 bases each). Trimming left V 3 bases short and J 2 bases short, with 14 bases between. There are 16 residues in the CDR3. Germline V gene data show CDR1 as LNHNV and CDR2 as YYDKDF (reference sequence). The CDR3 is CATSREGGVPYNEQFF. CDR3 DNA sequence: TGTGCCACCAGCAGGGAGGGGGGAGTACCCTACAATGAGCAGTTCTTC.

Only a few counts were recorded for this clonotype. The genes are TRBV4-1 and TRBJ2-7, with 11 bases aligning to TRBD2. V dropped 4 bases and J dropped 5; count of bases not matched to a gene: 4. Germline values: CDR1 MGHRA, CDR2 YSYEKL. CDR3 length: 14 residues. CDR3 residues: CASSPAGLADEQYF. The CDR3 DNA reads as TGCGCCAGCAGCCCAGCGGGACTAGCGGACGAGCAGTACTTC.

This clonotype was counted at least ten times. The chain is built from TRBV12-3 or TRBV12-4 and TRBJ2-1; D not certain. The CDR3 loop spans 12 amino acids. V was cut by 5 bases and J by 7 bases, with 9 bases left in between. CDR3 in DNA: TGTGCCAGCAGTGAAACGGATAATGAGCAGTTCTTC. This sequence encodes CASSETDNEQFF.

The genes are TRBV4-1 and TRBJ2-5, with TRBD2 as a possible D gene (5 bases). The CDR3 has 15 amino acids. Germline-derived CDR1 and CDR2 are MGHRA and YSYEKL. Trimming took off 2 bases at V and 4 bases at J, with 14 bases between the two ends. The CDR3 DNA reads as TGCGCCAGCAGCCAATATGCGTTAGCGAGAGAGACCCAGTACTTC. Protein sequence: CASSQYALARETQYF.

The chain links TRBV27 to TRBJ2-1; the D is unclear. Germline CDR1 and CDR2: MNHEY and SMNVEV (reference sequence). The CDR3 spans 13 residues. V was cut by 5 bases and J by 5 bases, with 10 bases left in between. CDR3 DNA: TGTGCCAGCAGTCAATCTTCCCACAATGAGCAGTTCTTC. It encodes CASSQSSHNEQFF.

This clonotype was counted many times. The chain couples TRBV10-3 to TRBJ1-1; D uncertain. CDR1 is ENHRY, CDR2 SYGVKD, per germline. Between the trimmed V and J ends, which lost 4 bases and 6 bases, there was a span of 12 bases. This CDR3 comprises 13 residues. CDR3: CAISGAGFPEAFF. For the CDR3, the DNA is TGTGCCATCAGTGGGGCGGGATTCCCTGAAGCTTTCTTT.

The V gene is TRBV29-1, the J gene TRBJ2-2; possibly TRBD2 for D (7 bases). Germline V gives CDR1 SQVTM, CDR2 ANQGSEA. Trimming removed 7 bases at V and 8 bases at J, with 23 bases between. This CDR3 is 15 amino acids long. CDR3 nucleotide sequence: TGCAGCGCCCGGTTCGGGGGGCTAGTCACGGGGGAGCTGTTTTTT. Protein product: CSARFGGLVTGELFF.

The rearrangement links TRBV27 to TRBJ2-4; D is unclear. Trimming took 2 bases from V and 8 from J, leaving 13 bases between them. The CDR3 length is 14 residues. From germline, CDR1 is MNHEY and CDR2 SMNVEV (reference sequence). The CDR3 loop is CASSLDGSVDIQYF. The DNA for the CDR3 is TGTGCCAGCAGTTTAGACGGGTCGGTGGACATTCAGTACTTC.

This rearrangement joins TRBV4-1 to TRBJ2-2; D may match TRBD1 or TRBD2 (6 bases each). CDR3 length: 15 residues. The V and J ends lost 4 bases and 3 bases respectively, with 12 bases between them. Germline CDR1 is MGHRA and CDR2 is YSYEKL. The chain's CDR3 is CASSPLRGDTGELFF. CDR3 nucleotides: TGCGCCAGCAGCCCACTGAGGGGGGACACCGGGGAGCTGTTTTTT.

This sequence joins TRBV10-2 and TRBJ1-1; D perhaps matches TRBD1 (6 bases). CDR1 WSHSY and CDR2 SAAADI come from the germline V gene. V was cut by 8 bases and J by 3 bases, with 13 bases left in between. CDR3 length equals 13 residues. The CDR3 DNA follows: TGCGCCAGCGGAGACAGGAGGCACACTGAAGCTTTCTTT. It encodes CASGDRRHTEAFF.

The gene calls are TRBV27 and TRBJ2-7; 7 bases line up with TRBD2. Germline V lookup: CDR1 MNHEY, CDR2 SMNVEV (reference sequence). The V gene end was trimmed by 0 bases and the J gene end by 3 bases; junction bases not matched to a gene: 11. This CDR3 region has 17 residues. CDR3 residues: CASSLSHSSGLYYEQYF. CDR3 bases: TGTGCCAGCAGTTTATCGCATTCTAGCGGCTTATACTACGAGCAGTACTTC.

The V and J genes are TRBV12-3 or TRBV12-4 and TRBJ1-1, with D uncertain. Trimming removed 3 bases from V and 0 bases from J, with 8 bases in between. The CDR3 has 14 residues. The CDR3 loop is CASSFEPLNTEAFF. The CDR3, as DNA: TGTGCCAGCAGTTTCGAACCCTTGAACACTGAAGCTTTCTTT.

This clonotype was recorded a few times. The chain joins TRBV20-1 to TRBJ2-2, with TRBD1 matching 8 bases. Trimming at V came to 3 bases and at J to 7 bases, leaving 4 bases not matched to a gene. This CDR3 comprises 13 residues. In germline, CDR1 is DFQATT, CDR2 SNEGSKA (reference sequence). The DNA of the CDR3 is TGCAGTGCTAGCAGGGGGCGAAGCGGGGAGCTGTTTTTT. This encodes CSASRGRSGELFF.

This sequence joins TRBV6-2 or TRBV6-3 and TRBJ1-6, with D unresolved. Germline CDR1 MNHEY, CDR2 SVGEGT. V lost 4 bases to trimming and J lost 6 bases, with 10 bases between them. This CDR3 region has 14 residues. CDR3 residues: CASSFPGSNSPLHF. The CDR3 bases are TGTGCCAGCAGTTTCCCGGGGAGTAATTCACCCCTCCACTTT.

This clonotype occurred a few times. This chain joins TRBV20-1 and TRBJ2-3; D might be TRBD2 (6 bases). Looked up from germline, CDR1 is DFQATT and CDR2 is SNEGSKA (reference sequence). The V and J ends lost 3 bases and 0 bases respectively, with 7 bases between them. The CDR3 extends over 13 amino acids. CDR3 in amino acids: CSARLASTDTQYF. The CDR3 DNA reads TGCAGTGCTAGGCTAGCGAGCACAGATACGCAGTATTTT.

This clonotype was counted ten times or more. V gene TRBV20-1 combines with J gene TRBJ2-7; 7 nucleotides match TRBD2. CDR1 is DFQATT, CDR2 SNEGSKA, per germline (reference sequence). V lost 0 bases to trimming and J lost 0 bases; unmatched junction nucleotides: 5. The CDR3 has 15 amino acids. The chain's CDR3 is CSARDGGRHSYEQYF. CDR3 nucleotides: TGCAGTGCTAGAGACGGGGGGAGGCACTCCTACGAGCAGTACTTC.

The chain carries TRBV5-1 and TRBJ2-1; a weak D match, TRBD1 (6 bases). This CDR3 comprises 15 residues. The germline CDR1 and CDR2 sequences are SGHRS and YFSETQ. Trimming left V 4 bases short and J 4 bases short, with 15 bases between. CDR3 coding DNA: TGCGCCAGCAGCACCGGACAGAAATTATACAATGAGCAGTTCTTC. This translates into CASSTGQKLYNEQFF.

This chain uses TRBV4-1 with TRBJ2-2, with D possibly TRBD1 on 7 matching bases. V gave up 5 bases and J gave up 5 bases, with 15 bases separating them. The CDR3 contains 15 residues. Germline V gene sequence: CDR1 MGHRA, CDR2 YSYEKL. CDR3 loop: CASSGVRGRTGELFF. The CDR3 DNA sequence: TGCGCCAGCAGCGGGGTCAGGGGGAGGACCGGGGAGCTGTTTTTT.

This clonotype has more than one count but fewer than ten. The genes are TRBV13 and TRBJ2-7, with a possible D match to TRBD1 (6 bases). This CDR3 is built from 14 residues. Germline V lookup: CDR1 PRHDT, CDR2 FYEKMQ (reference sequence). V lost 4 bases, J lost 5 bases, and 15 bases lay in between. The CDR3, as DNA: TGTGCCAGCAGCTCATCACAGGGTTTCAACGAGCAGTACTTC. It yields the protein CASSSSQGFNEQYF.

This clonotype has a count of ten or more. The chain uses TRBV7-3 and TRBJ2-3; D not resolved. V shed 1 base and J shed 5 bases, with 4 bases lying between them. The CDR3 totals 12 residues. Germline loops: CDR1 SGHTA, CDR2 FQGTGA. The CDR3 DNA reads as TGTGCCAGCAGCTTAAATCGAGATACGCAGTATTTT. Translated: CASSLNRDTQYF.

This clonotype was counted ten times or more. J is TRBJ2-1 and V is TRBV29-1; D not resolved. CDR3 length: 11 amino acids. Germline V gives CDR1 SQVTM, CDR2 ANQGSEA. The V gene lost 4 bases and the J gene lost 3 bases, with 4 bases spanning the gap. The chain's CDR3 is CSVVIYNEQFF. As DNA, the CDR3 is TGCAGCGTTGTGATCTACAATGAGCAGTTCTTC.

This chain links TRBV27 with TRBJ2-7; 9 nucleotides agree with TRBD2. CDR1 and CDR2 from the germline V gene are MNHEY and SMNVEV (reference sequence). V dropped 8 bases and J dropped 4; count of bases not matched to a gene: 12. The CDR3 runs to 15 residues. The CDR3 DNA reads TGTGCCAGCGGTTCCAGACTAGCGGACTTTTACGAGCAGTACTTC. Translation: CASGSRLADFYEQYF.

The table lists this clonotype with a few counts. The chain employs TRBV29-1 and TRBJ2-3; 7 bases map to TRBD1. CDR3 length: 18 amino acids. The V gene end was trimmed by 0 bases and the J gene end by 6 bases; junction bases not matched to a gene: 18. The germline V gene has CDR1 SQVTM and CDR2 ANQGSEA. The CDR3 protein is CSVEDPGQTPHGVDTQYF. As DNA, the CDR3 is TGCAGCGTTGAAGATCCGGGACAGACCCCCCACGGGGTGGATACGCAGTATTTT.